The 6 T cell receptor beta chains listed next were all sequenced from one sample in a study of long-term antiretroviral therapy in people with HIV. The run of the v3.0 immunoSEQ assay was at survey level. This table comes from immunoSEQ multiplex PCR, and its TCRdb copy is limited to in-frame clones, with some not included. This table holds 25,000 to 30,000 clones, roughly 93% found once. The sample in question was unsorted PBMCs, obtained around 6.5 years after starting antiretroviral therapy. The receptors were gathered from a woman aged 40 to 50 with HIV.

The CDR3 spells CASSFLPTSGSYIQYF. The CDR3 DNA reads TGTGCCAGCAGCTTCCTACCGACTAGCGGGAGTTACATTCAGTACTTC. The rearrangement links TRBV7-2 to TRBJ2-4; the match to TRBD2 covers 12 bases. This CDR3 has 16 amino acids. The germline gives CDR1 SGHTA, CDR2 FQGNSA. The V segment lost 3 bases and the J segment 8 bases; nucleotides outside the gene matches: 8.

This rearrangement joins TRBV27 to TRBJ1-2; D unclear. CDR3 length: 13 amino acids. CDR1 MNHEY and CDR2 SMNVEV come from the germline V gene (reference sequence). Trimming took off 3 bases at V and 1 base at J, with 6 bases between the two ends. The CDR3, as DNA: TGTGCCAGCAGTTTGGGTGGTAACTATGGCTACACCTTC. Translated: CASSLGGNYGYTF.

The chain couples TRBV5-5 to TRBJ1-5, with TRBD1 identical over 9 bases. Germline V lookup: CDR1 SGHKS, CDR2 YYEKEE (reference sequence). J gave up 4 bases and V 4 bases, and 6 bases lay outside the gene matches. This CDR3 spans 15 amino acids. CDR3 DNA sequence: TGTGCCAGCAGCCAGGGACAGGGACTTAATCAGCCCCAGCATTTT. Its translation is CASSQGQGLNQPQHF.

V is TRBV11-3 and J is TRBJ2-3; 7 positions match TRBD2. Germline assignment: CDR1 SGHNT and CDR2 YENEEA. J lost 3 bases, V lost 1 base, and 4 bases had no gene match. CDR3 length: 15 residues. The CDR3 spells CASSLGTRRTDTQYF. The CDR3 bases are TGTGCCAGCAGCTTAGGGACTAGAAGGACAGATACGCAGTATTTT.

The V gene is TRBV5-8, the J gene TRBJ1-5; 8 nucleotides line up with TRBD1. The V gene's germline CDR1 is SGHTS and CDR2 YDEGEE. The CDR3 loop spans 17 amino acids. The trim removed 0 bases at V and 0 bases at J, leaving 5 bases unmatched. The CDR3 loop is CASSLGQGTYSNQPQHF. Written as DNA, the CDR3 is TGTGCCAGCAGCTTGGGACAGGGGACATATAGCAATCAGCCCCAGCATTTT.

The chain links TRBV5-6 to TRBJ1-2, with TRBD1 identical over 11 bases. This CDR3 is 18 amino acids long. With 0 bases clipped from V and 7 bases from J, the junction kept 14 bases outside the gene matches. The germline CDR1 and CDR2 sequences are SGHDT and YYEEEE. CDR3 amino acids: CASSLVGQGEDLVRGYTF. Written as DNA, the CDR3 is TGTGCCAGCAGCTTGGTGGGACAGGGGGAAGACCTGGTTCGTGGCTACACCTTC. Combining the CDR3 with reference TRBV5-6 and TRBJ1-2 gives the whole variable domain DAGVTQSPTHLIKTRGQQVTLRCSPKSGHDTVSWYQQALGQGPQFIFQYYEEEERQRGNFPDRFSGHQFPNYSSELNVNALLLGDSALYLCASSLVGQGEDLVRGYTFGSGTRLTVV.